This T cell receptor (beta chain) was recorded in a study of STAT5B mutations in CD4+ large granular lymphocyte leukemia. The study, taken as a whole, reports: No patients shared main leukemic clonotypes, though around 24% appeared at low frequency elsewhere.

With respect to this clone: Its antigen remains unidentified.

Assay: immunoSEQ multiplex PCR; the TCRdb copy retains only in-frame clones and omits some. This table has over 25,000 clones, 85% appearing once. Sequencing was done on a sample of CD4+ T cells from blood buffy coats. The TCR originated in a human donor in good health.

The CDR3 is CASSLAPDRADQPQHF. CDR3 coding DNA: TGCGCCAGCAGCTTGGCCCCGGACAGGGCTGATCAGCCCCAGCATTTT. The J gene is TRBJ1-5, the V gene TRBV5-1; 8 positions match TRBD1. CDR1 and CDR2 from the germline V gene are SGHRS and YFSETQ. Losses at the gene ends were 0 bases for V and 5 bases for J; bases not matched to a gene: 7. This CDR3 has 16 residues. The full variable domain, its missing parts supplied by reference TRBV5-1 and TRBJ1-5, is KAGVTQTPRYLIKTRGQQVTLSCSPISGHRSVSWYQQTPGQGLQFLFEYFSETQRNKGNFPGRFSGRQFSNSRSEMNVSTLELGDSALYLCASSLAPDRADQPQHFGDGTRLSIL.